The 28 T cell receptor beta chains presented below share a single source sample, sequenced in a study of shared clonotypes between healthy human individuals. Sequencing used immunoSEQ multiplex PCR; TCRdb keeps in-frame clones, though not all of them. The sample includes a few million clones, more than 85% of them seen just once. Sample: naive CD4+ T cells from PBMCs. Subset: CD45RA+ positively selected. These receptors all stem from a man aged 18 to 29 in good health. Some clones in this sample may be carry-over from other donors' samples.

V and J are TRBV29-1 and TRBJ2-3; 7 bases map to TRBD1. The CDR3 is 14 residues long. In germline, CDR1 is SQVTM, CDR2 ANQGSEA. The V segment lost 4 bases and the J segment 0 bases; nucleotides outside the gene matches: 4. This CDR3 reads CSVAGTESTDTQYF. CDR3 sequence (DNA): TGCAGCGTTGCCGGGACAGAGAGCACAGATACGCAGTATTTT.

This chain links TRBV4-3 with TRBJ2-2; D gene ambiguous. Germline V gene lookup returns CDR1 LGHNA and CDR2 YSLEER. The CDR3 covers 13 residues. Trimming removed 3 bases at V and 5 bases at J, with 7 bases between. The CDR3: CASSQGRTGELFF. The CDR3 coding sequence is TGCGCCAGCAGCCAGGGTAGAACCGGGGAGCTGTTTTTT.

The genes are TRBV19 and TRBJ2-7, with D tentatively TRBD2 (6 bases). Germline CDR1 reads LNHDA; CDR2 reads SQIVND (reference sequence). The CDR3 loop spans 14 amino acids. V was pared by 5 bases and J by 3 bases, with 14 bases between. CDR3 sequence (DNA): TGTGCCAGTAGTCCTCGGGGGACCCACTACGAGCAGTACTTC. Amino acids: CASSPRGTHYEQYF.

As for this clone: The identical CDR3 is also encoded by other nucleotide sequences in the sample. For the CDR3, the DNA is TGTGCCAGCAGTTTCTTAGCGGGAAACTACGAGCAGTACTTC. This gives the protein CASSFLAGNYEQYF. The V call is TRBV27, the J call TRBJ2-7; 8 nucleotides match TRBD2. Germline V gives CDR1 MNHEY, CDR2 SMNVEV (reference sequence). The length of the CDR3 is 14 residues. Germline trimming cut 3 bases from V and 3 bases from J; bases unmatched to any gene: 4.

The V and J genes are TRBV5-1 and TRBJ2-1; D remains unclear. The CDR3 extends over 14 amino acids. Trimming left V 0 bases short and J 7 bases short, with 11 bases between. Germline V gene lookup returns CDR1 SGHRS and CDR2 YFSETQ. CDR3 sequence: CASSLAPPQNEQFF. The CDR3 nucleotides are TGCGCCAGCAGCTTGGCCCCGCCCCAGAATGAGCAGTTCTTC.

The genes are TRBV19 and TRBJ2-5, with D unclear. Trimming cost V 2 bases and J 5 bases, with 18 bases left between them. Germline assignment: CDR1 LNHDA and CDR2 SQIVND (reference sequence). The CDR3 runs 16 residues. CDR3 loop: CASSIYGDPVKETQYF. In nucleotides, the CDR3 is TGTGCCAGTAGTATATATGGCGATCCCGTCAAGGAGACCCAGTACTTC.

The CDR3 DNA reads as TGTGCCAGTGCGGCACAAATGAACACTGAAGCTTTCTTT. Its translation: CASAAQMNTEAFF. The chain uses TRBV6-4 and TRBJ1-1; D unresolved. Trimming removed 9 bases at V and 0 bases at J, with 11 bases between. Germline CDR1 and CDR2: MRHNA and SNTAGT. The CDR3 runs to 13 residues.

This chain links TRBV28 with TRBJ2-7; TRBD2 aligns across 8 bases. The CDR3 has 17 amino acids. The ends lost 1 base at V and 3 bases at J; junction bases unmatched: 11. Germline CDR1 is MDHEN and CDR2 is SYDVKM. The CDR3 sequence is CASSLYFSAGGFYEQYF. The CDR3 bases are TGTGCCAGCAGTTTATACTTTTCGGCGGGAGGATTCTACGAGCAGTACTTC. The whole variable domain, filled in from reference TRBV28 and TRBJ2-7, reads DVKVTQSSRYLVKRTGEKVFLECVQDMDHENMFWYRQDPGLGLRLIYFSYDVKMKEKGDIPEGYSVSREKKERFSLILESASTNQTSMYLCASSLYFSAGGFYEQYFGPGTRLTVT.

The chain has TRBV27 and TRBJ2-1; 10 bases fit TRBD2. CDR1 is MNHEY and CDR2 is SMNVEV in the germline V gene (reference sequence). V lost 5 bases and J lost 4; bases outside the gene matches: 5. This CDR3 is 15 amino acids long. The CDR3 reads CASSPSSGRYNEQFF. The CDR3 bases are TGTGCCAGCAGTCCCAGTAGCGGGAGGTACAATGAGCAGTTCTTC.

The J gene is TRBJ2-1, the V gene TRBV11-2; the match to TRBD2 covers 7 bases. The germline V gene encodes CDR1 SGHAT and CDR2 FQNNGV. V shed 5 bases and J 8 bases; nucleotides not matched to a gene: 9. This CDR3 spans 14 amino acids. The CDR3 coding sequence is TGTGCCAGCAGCCTTGGACTAGTTTTATATGAGCAGTTCTTC. Encoded protein: CASSLGLVLYEQFF.

This clone appeared a single time. The V and J genes are TRBV7-2 and TRBJ1-5; D ambiguous. The CDR3 totals 15 residues. Per germline, CDR1 SGHTA and CDR2 FQGNSA. The ends were cut back, 5 bases at V and 0 bases at J, with 11 bases in the middle. The DNA for the CDR3 is TGTGCCAGCAGCCCGCCGGCCGTTAGCAATCAGCCCCAGCATTTT. Translated: CASSPPAVSNQPQHF. Full variable domain (rest looked up from reference TRBV7-2 and TRBJ1-5): GAGVSQSPSNKVTEKGKDVELRCDPISGHTALYWYRQSLGQGLEFLIYFQGNSAPDKSGLPSDRFSAERTGGSVSTLTIQRTQQEDSAVYLCASSPPAVSNQPQHFGDGTRLSIL.

V usage is TRBV7-2 and J usage is TRBJ1-1; D gene uncertain. Germline CDR1 reads SGHTA; CDR2 reads FQGNSA. CDR3 length: 9 amino acids. Trimming left V 3 bases short and J 11 bases short, with 4 bases between. The DNA for the CDR3 is TGTGCCAGCAGCTTCGTGGCTTTCTTT. This codes for CASSFVAFF.

For this clone: At one end the junction does not follow the germline gene, possibly because of a read error. This chain connects TRBV9 to TRBJ1-4, with D uncertain. CDR1 and CDR2 (germline): SGDLS, YYNGEE. The CDR3 runs to 15 residues. CDR3 bases: TGTGCCAGCAGCGTAACACAAGACACTAGTGAAAAACTGTTTTTT. This gives the protein CASSVTQDTSEKLFF.

V gene TRBV27 combines with J gene TRBJ2-1; TRBD2 is a possible D gene (6 bases). The CDR3 length is 17 residues. Trimming took 2 bases from V and 5 from J, leaving 19 bases between them. Germline CDR1 and CDR2: MNHEY and SMNVEV (reference sequence). The CDR3 here is CASSLRVYDGSNNEQFF. The CDR3 DNA follows: TGTGCCAGCAGTTTAAGGGTTTATGACGGGAGTAACAATGAGCAGTTCTTC.

The chain has TRBV27 and TRBJ1-1, with D maybe TRBD1 (5 bases). V was trimmed by 6 bases and J by 0 bases, leaving 11 bases between them. CDR1 is MNHEY, CDR2 SMNVEV, per germline (reference sequence). The CDR3 covers 14 residues. This CDR3 is CASSSTGLNTEAFF. The CDR3 DNA follows: TGTGCCAGCAGCTCAACAGGATTGAACACTGAAGCTTTCTTT.

The chain employs TRBV19 and TRBJ1-5; D is undetermined. CDR3 length: 16 amino acids. From germline, CDR1 is LNHDA and CDR2 SQIVND (reference sequence). The V gene lost 2 bases and the J gene lost 0 bases, with 11 bases spanning the gap. CDR3: CASSIRHPYSNQPQHF. The CDR3 coding sequence is TGTGCCAGTAGTATAAGGCATCCGTATAGCAATCAGCCCCAGCATTTT.

V gene TRBV19 combines with J gene TRBJ1-4; possible D gene TRBD1, 5 bases. CDR3 length: 15 amino acids. Germline CDR1 and CDR2: LNHDA and SQIVND (reference sequence). V was shortened by 1 base and J by 7 bases, with 13 bases between the two germline ends. CDR3: CASSIGPRVGEKLFF. CDR3 nucleotide sequence: TGTGCCAGTAGTATAGGCCCCAGGGTTGGTGAAAAACTGTTTTTT.

The V call is TRBV9, the J call TRBJ2-3, with D possibly being TRBD2 (5 bases). The CDR3 sequence is 15 residues long. CDR1 SGDLS and CDR2 YYNGEE come from the germline V gene. Between the trimmed V and J ends, which lost 3 bases and 2 bases, there was a span of 13 bases. The CDR3 coding sequence is TGTGCCAGCAGCGCCCGACTACATGACACAGATACGCAGTATTTT. Amino acids: CASSARLHDTDTQYF.

This chain connects TRBV5-4 to TRBJ2-5; 9 bases match TRBD1. Losses at the gene ends were 3 bases for V and 4 bases for J; bases not matched to a gene: 10. The CDR3 has 16 residues. Germline-derived CDR1 and CDR2 are SGHNT and YYREEE (reference sequence). CDR3 amino acids: CASSSLPGQGLETQYF. The CDR3 DNA follows: TGTGCCAGCAGCTCTTTGCCGGGACAGGGACTAGAGACCCAGTACTTC.

The chain is built from TRBV19 and TRBJ2-5; D gene unclear. V was shortened by 7 bases and J by 0 bases, with 6 bases between the two germline ends. The germline CDR1 and CDR2 sequences are LNHDA and SQIVND (reference sequence). CDR3 length: 12 residues. This CDR3 is CASNRNQETQYF. In DNA, the CDR3 is TGTGCCAGTAATCGGAACCAAGAGACCCAGTACTTC.

The chain carries TRBV28 and TRBJ1-1, with TRBD1 as a possible D gene (6 bases). Trimming removed 8 bases from V and 0 bases from J, with 22 bases in between. Per the germline V gene, CDR1 is MDHEN and CDR2 is SYDVKM. The CDR3 contains 17 residues. The CDR3 nucleotides are TGTGCCAGCGGACTCGGTGGGGGCGCGATTATGAACACTGAAGCTTTCTTT. Protein: CASGLGGGAIMNTEAFF.

J is TRBJ2-2 and V is TRBV18, with D maybe TRBD1 (5 bases). The length of the CDR3 is 16 residues. Germline V CDR1 and CDR2: KGHSH, LQKENI. Trimming removed 4 bases at V and 4 bases at J, with 16 bases between. The DNA for the CDR3 is TGTGCCAGCTCACACGCGGAGAACAGGCCCACCGGGGAGCTGTTTTTT. Protein sequence: CASSHAENRPTGELFF.

The J gene is TRBJ2-5, the V gene TRBV4-1, with D uncertain. Germline V CDR1 and CDR2: MGHRA, YSYEKL. V was shortened by 5 bases and J by 4 bases, with 17 bases between the two germline ends. The CDR3 runs 15 residues. The CDR3 DNA sequence: TGCGCCAGCAGCTACGATCGGGCCTCCCCAGAGACCCAGTACTTC. This gives the protein CASSYDRASPETQYF.

The genes are TRBV28 and TRBJ1-5; tentative D call: TRBD1 (6 bases). The length of the CDR3 is 16 residues. Germline CDR1 is MDHEN and CDR2 is SYDVKM. The V end was cut by 4 bases, the J end by 5 bases, with 18 bases between. The CDR3 sequence is CASSSPGQFGHQPQHF. The CDR3 bases are TGTGCCAGCAGTTCCCCTGGACAGTTTGGTCATCAGCCCCAGCATTTT.

This clone was picked up a small number of times. Other nucleotide sequences from this sample produce the same CDR3. This chain uses TRBV29-1 with TRBJ1-2; TRBD1 aligns across 10 bases. This CDR3 is built from 13 residues. Per the germline V gene, CDR1 is SQVTM and CDR2 is ANQGSEA. Trimming at V came to 6 bases and at J to 0 bases, leaving 1 base not matched to a gene. Here the CDR3 DNA reads TGCAGCGTCGGACAGGGGGCTAACTATGGCTACACCTTC. Protein sequence: CSVGQGANYGYTF.

The chain joins TRBV30 to TRBJ2-1, with 11 bases identical to TRBD2. V shed 2 bases and J 2 bases; nucleotides not matched to a gene: 2. The CDR3 extends over 15 amino acids. CDR1 and CDR2 (germline): GTSNPN, SVGIG (reference sequence). The CDR3 region has the DNA TGTGCCTGGAGTTATAGCGGGAGGGCCTACAATGAGCAGTTCTTC. Translation: CAWSYSGRAYNEQFF.

The CDR3 DNA reads as TGTGCCAGCAGTGAGGAGGCAGGGTCAATCCAGTTCTTC. Translated, it gives CASSEEAGSIQFF. The rearrangement joins TRBV2 to TRBJ2-1; D might be TRBD1 or TRBD2, each matching 5 bases. Germline-derived CDR1 and CDR2 are SNHLY and FYNNEI. The V end lost 3 bases, the J end lost 13 bases, and 16 bases lay between the germline ends. CDR3 length equals 13 residues.

The chain joins TRBV5-1 to TRBJ1-1; D is unresolved. The V gene lost 4 bases and the J gene lost 5 bases, with 18 bases spanning the gap. The length of the CDR3 is 15 residues. CDR1 SGHRS and CDR2 YFSETQ come from the germline V gene. The CDR3 nucleotides read TGCGCCAGCAGCACACGGACCGGCCGGAGGACTGAAGCTTTCTTT. This encodes CASSTRTGRRTEAFF.